This T cell receptor (beta chain) was sequenced for a study of molecular identifiers for immune sequencing clone quantification. Study outcomes and limitations: A single cell's spiked Jurkat TCR RNA was reportedly detectable among 900,000 to 1,000,000 naive cells.

The CDR3 loop spans 16 amino acids. From the PCR reads, TCRdb called clonotypes with MiXCR, one entry per CDR3 protein. The sample carries about 320,000 distinct CDR3 sequences, roughly 24% recorded once. Concerning this clonotype: Its antigen is not identified.

Naive CD8 sequencing libraries were generated from approximately 20,000 to 1,000,000 sorted cells, with 10%, 30% or 50% RNA as input. This sequence joins TRBV21-1 and TRBJ1-5; the table's D call TRBD1 went unverified against the DNA. TRBV21-1 is described as a pseudogene. Sequenced input: naive CD8+ T cells from blood, with Jurkat cell RNA spiked in. Subset defined: FACS-sorted CD8+CD4-CCR7+CD45RA+ naive T cells. The receptor's source is a human donor in good health. Some libraries in this study had Jurkat cell RNA spiked in. CDR3 DNA: TGTGCCAGCAACCGGCAAAACGACAGGGCGGGACAGCCCCAGCATTTT. Translated, it gives CASNRQNDRAGQPQHF.